This T cell receptor (beta chain) is from a study of T-cell memory formation after mild COVID-19. CDR3 length: 15 amino acids. After removal of 6 bases from V and 3 bases from J, the junction contained 9 bases not matched to a gene. From germline, CDR1 is MNHEY and CDR2 SVGEGT. Each CDR3 protein gets one entry after TCRdb re-called the 5' RACE reads with MiXCR. The table includes a few hundred thousand distinct CDR3 sequences, approximately 20% detected once. This sequence was found in a man aged 18 to 30 who had mild COVID-19 (a few samples of this study predate the infection). Cell type and time point are not known. Source material: PBMCs or a T cell subset sorted from them (not recorded which). The chain employs TRBV6-2 or TRBV6-3 and TRBJ2-7; 9 bases agree with TRBD1. The CDR3 loop reads CASRAGTGYGYEQYF. The CDR3 DNA reads TGTGCCAGCAGAGCCGGGACAGGGTATGGCTACGAGCAGTACTTC.